The clone carrying this TCR beta chain is judged large. A mixed TRB-A/B primer pool amplified rearranged TRB by multiplex touch-down PCR. MiXCR, run by TCRdb on the multiplex PCR reads, gives a single entry per CDR3 protein. In the table there are about 4,100 distinct CDR3 sequences, around 25% of which are singletons. The data are from a study of T cell repertoires in aging, cancer and after chemotherapy. About the research overall: Glioblastoma patients receiving temozolomide-based therapy gave paired samples before and after chemotherapy.

Per germline, CDR1 MNHEY and CDR2 SMNVEV (reference sequence). The CDR3 is 12 amino acids. Trimming cost V 6 bases and J 6 bases, with 9 bases left between them. TCR beta rearrangements were amplified from peripheral blood genomic DNA. This TCR was recovered from a human donor with a solid tumor. What was sequenced was blood. The rearrangement uses TRBV27 and TRBJ2-1; D is perhaps TRBD2 (5 bases). The CDR3 sequence is CASSRGGNEQFF. DNA for the CDR3: TGTGCCAGCAGCCGGGGTGGCAATGAGCAGTTCTTC.